Listed here are 15 T cell receptor beta chains from one sample, sequenced in a study of Graves' ophthalmopathy and Graves' hyperthyroidism. Scientists amplified the TCR beta CDR3 regions from RNA transcripts. First-round RT-PCR relied on HTBI primers, and a second-round multiplex PCR came next. In TCRdb, the multiplex PCR reads were re-called with MiXCR into one record per CDR3 protein. Of more than 1,000,000 distinct CDR3 sequences in the sample, about 40% were seen once. The sample consisted of peripheral blood or thyroid tissue (not recorded which). The receptors were gathered from an adult man with Graves' hyperthyroidism.

A remark on this clonotype: A single base separates this from a much larger clone, so it may be a read error. This chain joins TRBV12-1 and TRBJ1-3. TRBV12-1 is flagged as a pseudogene. This CDR3 contains 13 residues. The CDR3 protein is CASSKGSGNTIYF. CDR3 coding DNA: TGTGCCAGCAGTAAGGGCTCTGGAAACACCATATATTTT.

This clonotype appeared many times. The CDR3 is CASRTLQGGGGTEAFF. The CDR3 DNA is TGTGCCAGTCGGACTCTCCAGGGTGGTGGGGGCACTGAAGCTTTCTTT. The chain combines TRBV19 with TRBJ1-1, with D possibly matching TRBD1 (5 bases). V gave up 8 bases and J gave up 4 bases, with 23 bases separating them. The CDR3 spans 16 residues. Germline CDR1 LNHDA, CDR2 SQIVND (reference sequence).

This clonotype was seen more than once but under ten times. This rearrangement joins TRBV12-3 or TRBV12-4 to TRBJ2-7; D possibly corresponds to TRBD1 (5 bases). V lost 6 bases, J lost 5 bases, and 11 bases lay in between. This CDR3 has 12 amino acids. CDR3 region: CASRPDTDEQYF. The CDR3 region has the DNA TGTGCCAGCAGGCCGGACACGGACGAGCAGTACTTC.

The CDR3 DNA reads TGTGCCAGCAGCTTGGGACAGGGGGCGATGACTGAAGCTTTCTTT. It translates to CASSLGQGAMTEAFF. The chain combines TRBV7-2 with TRBJ1-1, with 12 nucleotides matching TRBD1. The CDR3 has 15 residues. The trim removed 3 bases at V and 5 bases at J, leaving 4 bases unmatched. CDR1 is SGHTA and CDR2 is FQGNSA in the germline V gene. Filled out from reference TRBV7-2 and TRBJ1-1, the complete variable domain reads GAGVSQSPSNKVTEKGKDVELRCDPISGHTALYWYRQSLGQGLEFLIYFQGNSAPDKSGLPSDRFSAERTGGSVSTLTIQRTQQEDSAVYLCASSLGQGAMTEAFFGQGTRLTVV.

The rearrangement joins TRBV10-3 to TRBJ2-7, with TRBD2 matching over 10 bases. Germline-derived CDR1 and CDR2 are ENHRY and SYGVKD. The junction had 4 bases not matched to a gene; V was cut back by 6 bases and J by 2 bases. There are 14 residues in the CDR3. The CDR3 is CAIRPGLATYEQYF. The CDR3 DNA follows: TGTGCCATCAGACCGGGACTAGCGACCTACGAGCAGTACTTC.

The J gene is TRBJ2-6, the V gene TRBV28; TRBD1 is a possible D gene (6 bases). The CDR3 runs to 17 residues. Germline V CDR1 and CDR2: MDHEN, SYDVKM. The germline V and J ends were trimmed by 7 bases and 4 bases, with 20 bases remaining between them. The CDR3 protein is CASKPGQIYPGANVLTF. In DNA form, the CDR3 reads TGTGCCAGCAAGCCGGGACAAATCTATCCCGGGGCCAACGTCCTGACTTTC.

About this clonotype: A single base separates this from a much larger clone, so it may be a read error. This chain joins TRBV20-1 and TRBJ1-2, with D unresolved. The CDR3 spans 13 residues. Germline V gives CDR1 DFQATT, CDR2 SNEGSKA (reference sequence). CDR3: CSAPLVEAYGYAF. Written as DNA, the CDR3 is TGCAGTGCCCCGCTGGTTGAGGCCTATGGCTACGCCTTC.

The CDR3 is CSASSVPDQYF. The CDR3 region has the DNA TGCAGTGCTAGCTCGGTCCCCGATCAGTACTTC. V gene TRBV20-1 combines with J gene TRBJ2-7; D gene uncertain. Germline lookup yields CDR1 DFQATT and CDR2 SNEGSKA (reference sequence). The V end was cut by 3 bases, the J end by 10 bases, with 13 bases between. The CDR3 is 11 amino acids.

This clonotype was picked up many times. This sequence joins TRBV5-1 and TRBJ1-5, with D maybe TRBD1 (5 bases). Germline values: CDR1 SGHRS, CDR2 YFSETQ. This CDR3 contains 15 residues. V was cut by 0 bases and J by 5 bases, with 12 bases left in between. The CDR3 sequence: CASSLDSGYDQPQHF. CDR3 nucleotides: TGCGCCAGCAGCTTGGATTCAGGGTACGATCAGCCCCAGCATTTT.

This clonotype has ten or more counts. The rearrangement links TRBV20-1 to TRBJ2-5, with no clear D. This CDR3 comprises 13 residues. The germline V and J ends were trimmed by 1 base and 5 bases, with 11 bases remaining between them. Germline V gene lookup returns CDR1 DFQATT and CDR2 SNEGSKA (reference sequence). The DNA of the CDR3 is TGCAGTGCTAGAGGGCCCGACGGGGAGACCCAGTACTTC. This encodes CSARGPDGETQYF.

This clonotype has ten or more counts. The genes are TRBV7-8 and TRBJ1-1; D uncertain. Germline V gene data show CDR1 as SGHVS and CDR2 as FQNEAQ. Deletions cut 2 bases from V and 5 bases from J, with 15 bases between. The CDR3 consists of 15 residues. The CDR3 DNA reads TGTGCCAGCAGCTTATTCGGGGTCGTGCGAACTGAAGCTTTCTTT. Its translation: CASSLFGVVRTEAFF.

This clonotype is a singleton in its sample. The chain links TRBV2 to TRBJ1-4; possible D gene TRBD1, 5 bases. V dropped 5 bases and J dropped 3 bases, with 16 bases sitting between them. Germline V gene sequence: CDR1 SNHLY, CDR2 FYNNEI. The CDR3 loop spans 16 amino acids. CDR3 nucleotide sequence: TGTGCCAGCAGTCTCGGGATGGGACTATCTAATGAAAAACTGTTTTTT. This codes for CASSLGMGLSNEKLFF.

This clonotype was detected many times. This rearrangement joins TRBV5-1 to TRBJ2-7; the match to TRBD1 covers 7 bases. Unmatched junction bases numbered 6, after V lost 0 bases and J lost 3 bases. This CDR3 spans 15 amino acids. Germline CDR1 and CDR2: SGHRS and YFSETQ. The CDR3 sequence: CASSLAQGVYYEQYF. The CDR3, as DNA: TGCGCCAGCAGCTTGGCGCAGGGGGTATACTACGAGCAGTACTTC.

The genes are TRBV7-9 and TRBJ1-6; 7 nucleotides line up with TRBD1. The V gene's germline CDR1 is SEHNR and CDR2 FQNEAQ (reference sequence). This CDR3 comprises 15 residues. The junction had 10 bases not matched to a gene; V was cut back by 5 bases and J by 9 bases. The CDR3 spells CASSRTGDVGSPLHF. In DNA form, the CDR3 reads TGTGCCAGCAGCCGAACAGGGGATGTTGGTTCACCCCTCCACTTT.

This clonotype was recorded many times. The chain uses TRBV7-8 and TRBJ2-2, with 11 bases identical to TRBD2. The CDR3 sequence is 15 residues long. In germline, CDR1 is SGHVS, CDR2 FQNEAQ. V shed 10 bases and J 1 base; nucleotides not matched to a gene: 5. The CDR3: CATKGLAVNTGELFF. The CDR3, as DNA: TGTGCCACCAAGGGACTAGCGGTGAACACCGGGGAGCTGTTTTTT.